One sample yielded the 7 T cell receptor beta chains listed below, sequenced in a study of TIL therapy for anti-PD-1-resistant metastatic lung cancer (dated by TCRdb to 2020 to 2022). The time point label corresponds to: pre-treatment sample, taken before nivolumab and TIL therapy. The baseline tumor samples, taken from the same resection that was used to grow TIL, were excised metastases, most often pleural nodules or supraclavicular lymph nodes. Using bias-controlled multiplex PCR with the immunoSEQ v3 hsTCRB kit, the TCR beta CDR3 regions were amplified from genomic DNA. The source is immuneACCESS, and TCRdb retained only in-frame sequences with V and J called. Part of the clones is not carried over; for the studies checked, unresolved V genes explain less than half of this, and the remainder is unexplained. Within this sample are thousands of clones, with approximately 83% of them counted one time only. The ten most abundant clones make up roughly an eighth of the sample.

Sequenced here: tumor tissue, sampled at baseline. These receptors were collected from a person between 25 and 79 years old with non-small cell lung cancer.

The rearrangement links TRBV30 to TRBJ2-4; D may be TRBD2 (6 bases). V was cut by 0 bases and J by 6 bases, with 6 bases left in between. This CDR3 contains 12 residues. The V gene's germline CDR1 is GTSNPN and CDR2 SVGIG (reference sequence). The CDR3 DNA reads TGTGCCTGGAGTGTGGGAGGAAACATTCAGTACTTC. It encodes CAWSVGGNIQYF.

CDR3 protein: CASSTGTQETQYF. Here the CDR3 DNA reads TGTGCCAGTAGTACGGGGACACAAGAGACCCAGTACTTC. This chain joins TRBV19 and TRBJ2-5; D might be TRBD1 (6 bases). The V gene's germline CDR1 is LNHDA and CDR2 SQIVND (reference sequence). The CDR3 is 13 amino acids. Trimming shortened V by 4 bases and J by 2 bases, and 8 bases separated the two germline ends.

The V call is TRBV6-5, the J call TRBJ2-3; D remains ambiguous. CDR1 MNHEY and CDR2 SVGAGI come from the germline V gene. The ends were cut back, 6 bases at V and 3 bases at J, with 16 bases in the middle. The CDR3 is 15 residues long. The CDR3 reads CASRRAPRPTDTQYF. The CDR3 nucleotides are TGTGCCAGCAGAAGGGCCCCACGCCCTACAGATACGCAGTATTTT.

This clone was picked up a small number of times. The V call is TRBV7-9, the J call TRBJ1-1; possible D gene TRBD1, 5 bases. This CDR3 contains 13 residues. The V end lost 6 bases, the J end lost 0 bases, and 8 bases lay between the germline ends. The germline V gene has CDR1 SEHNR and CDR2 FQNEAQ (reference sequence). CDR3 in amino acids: CASSDRMNTEAFF. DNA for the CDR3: TGTGCCAGCAGTGACAGAATGAACACTGAAGCTTTCTTT.

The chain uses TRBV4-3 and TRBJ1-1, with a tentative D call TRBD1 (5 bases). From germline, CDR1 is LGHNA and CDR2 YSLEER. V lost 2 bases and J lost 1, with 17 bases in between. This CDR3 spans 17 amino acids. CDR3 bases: TGCGCCAGCAGCCAAAGAAAAAGCGGGACCCCGAACACTGAAGCTTTCTTT. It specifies CASSQRKSGTPNTEAFF.

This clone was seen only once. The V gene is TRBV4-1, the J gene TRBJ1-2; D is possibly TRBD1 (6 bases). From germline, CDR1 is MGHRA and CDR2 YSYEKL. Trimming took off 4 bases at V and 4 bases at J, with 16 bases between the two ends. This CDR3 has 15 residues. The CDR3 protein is CASSLRQEPLYGYTF. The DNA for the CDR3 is TGCGCCAGCAGCCTCCGACAGGAGCCGCTCTATGGCTACACCTTC.

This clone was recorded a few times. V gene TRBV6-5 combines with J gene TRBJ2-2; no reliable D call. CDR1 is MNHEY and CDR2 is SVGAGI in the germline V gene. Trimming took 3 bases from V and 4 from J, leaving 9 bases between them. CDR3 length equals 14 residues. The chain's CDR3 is CASSYSQSTGELFF. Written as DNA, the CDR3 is TGTGCCAGCAGTTATAGTCAGAGCACCGGGGAGCTGTTTTTT.